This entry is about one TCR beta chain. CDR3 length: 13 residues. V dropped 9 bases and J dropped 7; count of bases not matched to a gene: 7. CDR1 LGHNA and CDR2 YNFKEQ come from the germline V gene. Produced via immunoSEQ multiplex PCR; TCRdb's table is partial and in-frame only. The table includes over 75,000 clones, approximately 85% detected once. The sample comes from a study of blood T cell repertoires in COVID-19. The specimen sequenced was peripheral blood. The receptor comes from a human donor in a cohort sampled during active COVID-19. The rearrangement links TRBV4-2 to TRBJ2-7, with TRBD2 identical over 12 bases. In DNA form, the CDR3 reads TGTGCCAGTTCTAGCGGGAGGGCCGGAGAGCAGTACTTC. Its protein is CASSSGRAGEQYF.